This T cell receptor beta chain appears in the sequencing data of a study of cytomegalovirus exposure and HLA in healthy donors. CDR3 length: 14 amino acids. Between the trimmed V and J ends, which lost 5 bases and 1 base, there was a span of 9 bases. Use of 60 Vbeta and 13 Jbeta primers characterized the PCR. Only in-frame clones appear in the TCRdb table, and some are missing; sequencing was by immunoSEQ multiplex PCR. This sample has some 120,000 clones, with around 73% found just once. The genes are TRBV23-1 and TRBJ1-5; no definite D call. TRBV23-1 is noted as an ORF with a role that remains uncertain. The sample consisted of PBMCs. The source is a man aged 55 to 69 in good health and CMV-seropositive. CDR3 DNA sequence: TGCGCCAGCAGTAATTCGGGGAGCAATCAGCCCCAGCATTTT. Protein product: CASSNSGSNQPQHF.